Given below is one T cell receptor (beta chain) in context. Per the germline V gene, CDR1 is SNHLY and CDR2 is FYNNEI. The trim removed 7 bases at V and 2 bases at J, leaving 7 bases unmatched. There are 14 residues in the CDR3. This entry is derived from a study of blood T cell repertoires in COVID-19. TCRdb's copy holds only in-frame clones and misses some; the assay was immunoSEQ multiplex PCR. The sample has 210,000 or so clones; about 83% are singletons. This sequence joins TRBV2 and TRBJ2-7; TRBD2 matches 8 bases. The TCR was taken from a woman aged 50 to 60 who had been exposed to COVID-19. Input material: PBMCs or T cells enriched from blood (not recorded which). CDR3 bases: TGTGCCAGCAACAAGGCGGGACTAGCCTACGAGCAGTACTTC. Residues: CASNKAGLAYEQYF.